The 29 T cell receptor beta chains below all came from one sample that was sequenced in a study of blood T cell repertoires in COVID-19. Produced via immunoSEQ multiplex PCR; TCRdb's table is partial and in-frame only. The sample yields some 100,000 clones, around 81% seen once. Sequences were obtained from peripheral blood. The receptors shown here come from a woman in her 70s with active or convalescent COVID-19.

This clone has only one observation. J is TRBJ2-1 and V is TRBV20-1; 12 bases fit TRBD2. The CDR3 consists of 15 residues. Germline CDR1 reads DFQATT; CDR2 reads SNEGSKA (reference sequence). V dropped 5 bases and J dropped 2; count of bases not matched to a gene: 4. CDR3 nucleotides: TGCAGTGCTGGTGGACTAGCGGGGACCTACAATGAGCAGTTCTTC. It codes for CSAGGLAGTYNEQFF.

The chain couples TRBV7-7 to TRBJ1-1; no clear D. Germline V gives CDR1 SSHAT, CDR2 FNYEAQ (reference sequence). V was shortened by 5 bases and J by 8 bases, with 12 bases between the two germline ends. The CDR3 is made up of 12 amino acids. CDR3 loop: CASSKITLEAFF. DNA for the CDR3: TGTGCCAGCAGCAAAATCACGCTAGAAGCTTTCTTT.

V gene TRBV19 combines with J gene TRBJ1-4; no clear D. The germline V gene encodes CDR1 LNHDA and CDR2 SQIVND (reference sequence). The CDR3 totals 13 residues. V gave up 8 bases and J gave up 5 bases, with 12 bases separating them. The CDR3 DNA reads as TGTGCCAGTTTATCCCCGGGGAATGAAAAACTGTTTTTT. Amino acid sequence: CASLSPGNEKLFF.

The chain uses TRBV4-1 and TRBJ1-5; D call uncertain. Trimming left V 4 bases short and J 0 bases short, with 7 bases between. The CDR3 loop spans 14 amino acids. The germline CDR1 and CDR2 sequences are MGHRA and YSYEKL. The CDR3 nucleotides read TGCGCCAGCAGCCCCTCAGGTAGCAATCAGCCCCAGCATTTT. It encodes CASSPSGSNQPQHF.

In this sample, this clone turned up a few times. The genes are TRBV20-1 and TRBJ1-2; 7 nucleotides line up with TRBD1. CDR1 DFQATT and CDR2 SNEGSKA come from the germline V gene (reference sequence). The CDR3 loop spans 12 amino acids. The J segment lost 8 bases and the V segment lost 6 bases, leaving 9 bases of the junction unmatched. As DNA, the CDR3 is TGCAGTGCAAGTCCCAACAGGGGCGGCTACACCTTC. It translates to CSASPNRGGYTF.

The genes are TRBV7-2 and TRBJ2-7; tentative D call: TRBD1 (6 bases). Trimming stripped 5 bases from V and 6 bases from J, with 17 bases between. CDR1 is SGHTA and CDR2 is FQGNSA in the germline V gene. The CDR3 totals 14 residues. CDR3 DNA: TGTGCCAGCAGCCCCGGGACAAGCCCTCCCGAGCAGTACTTC. As protein: CASSPGTSPPEQYF.

The chain employs TRBV19 and TRBJ1-3; D is undetermined. Germline V CDR1 and CDR2: LNHDA, SQIVND (reference sequence). With 4 bases removed from V and 4 bases from J, the gap between germline ends came to 17 bases. The CDR3 runs 16 residues. CDR3 protein: CASSTGSLGKGNTIYF. The CDR3 bases are TGTGCCAGTAGTACCGGCAGCCTCGGGAAGGGAAACACCATATATTTT.

In this sample, this clone turned up a few times. DNA of the CDR3: TGTGCCAGCTCACCACCCACAGGCACTGAAGCTTTCTTT. Translation gives CASSPPTGTEAFF. The chain combines TRBV18 with TRBJ1-1; a weak D match, TRBD1 (5 bases). Germline V gene lookup returns CDR1 KGHSH and CDR2 LQKENI. Deletions cut 0 bases from V and 4 bases from J, with 6 bases between. The CDR3 totals 13 residues.

This chain joins TRBV6-2 or TRBV6-3 and TRBJ1-1, with D perhaps matching TRBD1 (5 bases). The length of the CDR3 is 19 residues. The ends were cut back, 3 bases at V and 6 bases at J, with 29 bases in the middle. CDR1 and CDR2 (germline): MNHEY, SVGEGT. The CDR3 loop is CASSYTLSRATQGVPEAFF. CDR3 DNA: TGTGCCAGCAGTTATACCCTAAGTCGCGCCACCCAGGGTGTCCCTGAAGCTTTCTTT.

The chain employs TRBV6-5 and TRBJ2-3; 7 bases line up with TRBD1. The CDR3 extends over 14 amino acids. V shed 2 bases, J shed 3 bases, and the junction held 2 bases outside the gene matches. The V gene's germline CDR1 is MNHEY and CDR2 SVGAGI. CDR3 region: CASSYRGRTDTQYF. The CDR3 nucleotides are TGTGCCAGCAGTTACAGGGGGCGAACAGATACGCAGTATTTT.

The chain is built from TRBV14 and TRBJ2-7, with 12 bases identical to TRBD2. CDR1 and CDR2 from the germline V gene are SGHDN and FVKESK. The length of the CDR3 is 14 residues. The ends lost 1 base at V and 12 bases at J; junction bases unmatched: 7. The CDR3 reads CASSQGSSGGVPYF. The CDR3 region has the DNA TGTGCCAGCAGCCAAGGCTCTAGCGGGGGGGTACCGTACTTC.

The V gene is TRBV19, the J gene TRBJ2-2; D perhaps matches TRBD2 (7 bases). Germline CDR1 is LNHDA and CDR2 is SQIVND (reference sequence). V lost 7 bases and J lost 7, with 22 bases in between. The CDR3 length is 16 residues. The CDR3 loop is CASKEEGGPVIGELFF. The DNA of the CDR3 is TGTGCCAGTAAGGAGGAGGGGGGGCCGGTGATCGGGGAGCTGTTTTTT.

The rearrangement links TRBV11-2 to TRBJ2-7; TRBD1 agrees at 7 bases. The V gene end was trimmed by 7 bases and the J gene end by 2 bases; junction bases not matched to a gene: 23. CDR3 length equals 19 residues. Germline CDR1 SGHAT, CDR2 FQNNGV. The chain's CDR3 is CASTKGAQSRTDLTYEQYF. Here the CDR3 DNA reads TGTGCCAGCACCAAGGGGGCGCAGAGCCGGACGGATCTCACCTACGAGCAGTACTTC. Full variable domain (outside the CDR3, taken from reference TRBV11-2 and TRBJ2-7): EAGVAQSPRYKIIEKRQSVAFWCNPISGHATLYWYQQILGQGPKLLIQFQNNGVVDDSQLPKDRFSAERLKGVDSTLKIQPAKLEDSAVYLCASTKGAQSRTDLTYEQYFGPGTRLTVT.

This chain uses TRBV5-1 with TRBJ2-7; 7 bases fit TRBD1. The CDR3 is made up of 14 amino acids. Germline V gene lookup returns CDR1 SGHRS and CDR2 YFSETQ. V was pared by 3 bases and J by 6 bases, with 9 bases of the junction left unmatched. CDR3 loop: CASSSGQAEGEQYF. CDR3 sequence (DNA): TGCGCCAGCAGCTCCGGACAGGCCGAGGGCGAGCAGTACTTC.

V gene TRBV19 combines with J gene TRBJ1-3, with D maybe TRBD1 (6 bases). In germline, CDR1 is LNHDA, CDR2 SQIVND (reference sequence). The CDR3 length is 17 residues. V was clipped by 5 bases and J by 0 bases, with 17 bases between them. The CDR3 spells CASSLSWGPVSGNTIYF. The CDR3 coding sequence is TGTGCCAGTAGTCTGTCGTGGGGGCCCGTCTCTGGAAACACCATATATTTT.

V gene TRBV6-1 combines with J gene TRBJ2-7; 9 bases are shared with TRBD1. The V gene end was trimmed by 2 bases and the J gene end by 6 bases; junction bases not matched to a gene: 5. The CDR3 spans 14 residues. Per the germline V gene, CDR1 is MNHNS and CDR2 is SASEGT. The CDR3 loop is CASSEITGGFEQYF. CDR3 sequence (DNA): TGTGCCAGCAGTGAAATAACAGGGGGCTTCGAGCAGTACTTC.

This chain links TRBV7-9 with TRBJ1-2, with TRBD1 as a possible D gene (6 bases). The CDR3 covers 16 residues. Germline V gene data show CDR1 as SEHNR and CDR2 as FQNEAQ (reference sequence). The V and J ends lost 4 bases and 7 bases respectively, with 22 bases between them. The CDR3 DNA follows: TGTGCCAGCAGCTCTTCCTTCACCTCCGGGACAAGTGGCTACACCTTC. It yields the protein CASSSSFTSGTSGYTF.

Concerning this clone: Other nucleotide sequences from this sample produce the same CDR3. This rearrangement joins TRBV3-1 (or the pseudogene TRBV3-2) to TRBJ2-2; the match to TRBD2 covers 13 bases. V lost 4 bases and J lost 5; bases outside the gene matches: 1. Germline values: CDR1 LGHDT, CDR2 YNNKEL (reference sequence). The CDR3 has 15 amino acids. The CDR3 here is CASSRGLAGTGELFF. The CDR3 DNA is TGTGCCAGCAGCCGGGGACTAGCGGGGACCGGGGAGCTGTTTTTT.

This clone was detected once. This CDR3 is CASSGQGWGYGYTF. The DNA for the CDR3 is TGTGCCAGTAGTGGACAGGGCTGGGGCTATGGCTACACCTTC. The rearrangement joins TRBV19 to TRBJ1-2; 8 bases match TRBD1. V shed 5 bases and J 4 bases; nucleotides not matched to a gene: 6. CDR1 LNHDA and CDR2 SQIVND come from the germline V gene (reference sequence). This CDR3 is built from 14 residues.

The chain joins TRBV5-1 to TRBJ1-4; tentative D call: TRBD1 (6 bases). Germline values: CDR1 SGHRS, CDR2 YFSETQ. V was trimmed by 0 bases and J by 6 bases, leaving 12 bases between them. The CDR3 sequence is 15 residues long. The CDR3 sequence: CASSLATGSDEKLFF. The CDR3 DNA reads TGCGCCAGCAGCTTGGCCACAGGGTCGGATGAAAAACTGTTTTTT.

The rearrangement uses TRBV7-2 and TRBJ2-1, with a possible D match to TRBD1 (6 bases). Trimming took off 3 bases at V and 9 bases at J, with 12 bases between the two ends. Germline CDR1 SGHTA, CDR2 FQGNSA. The CDR3 spans 13 residues. CDR3 bases: TGTGCCAGCAGCTTGGACTGGGGGCGTGAGCAGTTCTTC. Protein product: CASSLDWGREQFF. Supplemented by reference TRBV7-2 and TRBJ2-1, the full variable domain reads GAGVSQSPSNKVTEKGKDVELRCDPISGHTALYWYRQSLGQGLEFLIYFQGNSAPDKSGLPSDRFSAERTGGSVSTLTIQRTQQEDSAVYLCASSLDWGREQFFGPGTRLTVL.

The rearrangement joins TRBV5-1 to TRBJ2-1; D is perhaps TRBD1 (5 bases). The V and J ends lost 1 base and 6 bases respectively, with 20 bases between them. Germline V gene lookup returns CDR1 SGHRS and CDR2 YFSETQ. The CDR3 is 17 residues long. The CDR3 DNA sequence: TGCGCCAGCAGCTTGAGTCAGGGCGCCGCCGTCGGCAATGAGCAGTTCTTC. Translating gives CASSLSQGAAVGNEQFF.

The chain uses TRBV6-2 or TRBV6-3 and TRBJ2-5, with 8 bases identical to TRBD2. V shed 5 bases and J 4 bases; nucleotides not matched to a gene: 3. The germline V gene has CDR1 MNHEY and CDR2 SVGEGT. The CDR3 spans 13 residues. For the CDR3, the DNA is TGTGCCAGCAGTGGACTAGCCGGAGAGACCCAGTACTTC. Translation: CASSGLAGETQYF.

V gene TRBV3-1 (or the pseudogene TRBV3-2) combines with J gene TRBJ2-5; no firm D call. CDR1 and CDR2 from the germline V gene are LGHDT and YNNKEL (reference sequence). Trimming removed 0 bases from V and 2 bases from J, with 10 bases in between. The CDR3 has 15 amino acids. CDR3 in DNA: TGTGCCAGCAGCCAAGATCGTCTAGAGCAAGAGACCCAGTACTTC. Translated: CASSQDRLEQETQYF.

V usage is TRBV28 and J usage is TRBJ1-5; no clear D gene. Germline V gene lookup returns CDR1 MDHEN and CDR2 SYDVKM. The V gene lost 11 bases and the J gene lost 5 bases, with 16 bases spanning the gap. The CDR3 has 13 amino acids. CDR3 DNA: TGTGCCGCAACGGGAACAAGGGATCAGCCCCAGCATTTT. It translates to CAATGTRDQPQHF.

J is TRBJ1-6 and V is TRBV7-2; tentative D call: TRBD1 (5 bases). The V end lost 2 bases, the J end lost 8 bases, and 13 bases lay between the germline ends. The CDR3 has 15 amino acids. CDR1 and CDR2 from the germline V gene are SGHTA and FQGNSA. Here the CDR3 reads CASSLIPGRYSPLHF. The CDR3 DNA is TGTGCCAGCAGCTTAATTCCAGGGAGGTATTCACCCCTCCACTTT.

This chain links TRBV6-6 with TRBJ1-2; TRBD1 matches 10 bases. Per germline, CDR1 MNHNY and CDR2 SVGAGI (reference sequence). The CDR3 is 17 amino acids. The trim removed 5 bases at V and 7 bases at J, leaving 16 bases unmatched. The CDR3 protein is CASSRHSPGTGEGGYTF. CDR3 sequence (DNA): TGTGCCAGCAGTCGCCACTCCCCCGGGACAGGGGAAGGTGGCTACACCTTC.

This clone showed up just once. This chain connects TRBV28 to TRBJ1-4; D unclear. Germline values: CDR1 MDHEN, CDR2 SYDVKM. V dropped 2 bases and J dropped 5 bases, with 9 bases sitting between them. The CDR3 is made up of 14 amino acids. The CDR3, as DNA: TGTGCCAGCAGTTTACGTCAGACAAATGAAAAACTGTTTTTT. Translating it yields CASSLRQTNEKLFF.

The gene calls are TRBV5-1 and TRBJ1-1, with 9 bases that match TRBD1. Looked up from germline, CDR1 is SGHRS and CDR2 is YFSETQ. V lost 4 bases and J lost 5; bases outside the gene matches: 12. The CDR3 has 16 residues. Here the CDR3 DNA reads TGCGCCAGCAGCCTAACACAGGGGGCCAAGGGGACTGAAGCTTTCTTT. Its protein is CASSLTQGAKGTEAFF.